These T cell receptor beta chains were read from a single sample in a study of regulatory T cells in long-lasting Graves disease. Each CDR3 protein is one row after TCRdb ran MiXCR on the multiplex PCR reads. Found here are around 400,000 distinct CDR3 sequences, around 20% of them singletons; the top ten hold approximately 26%. The source was peripheral blood mononuclear cells (PBMCs), collected when the disease was refractory, from a patient treated with antithyroid drugs. The receptors were gathered from a female donor with Graves disease. CDR3s include the opening cysteine and the closing phenylalanine or tryptophan. D genes are given only for firm matches. Clone size is stated in some rows and not others, as once, few, many or a class when expanded.

D gene	clone size	V gene	J gene	CDR3 protein	CDR3 DNA
-	-	TRBV7-9	TRBJ2-2	CASSLGIAGWNTGELFF	TGTGCCAGCAGCCTTGGTATTGCGGGGTGGAACACCGGGGAGCTGTTTTTT
TRBD1	few	TRBV6-1	TRBJ1-1	CASNVDRGVNTEAFF	TGTGCCAGCAACGTGGACAGGGGCGTGAACACTGAAGCTTTCTTT
-	few	TRBV30	TRBJ1-6	CAWSSQNLSPLHF	TGTGCCTGGAGTTCACAGAACCTTTCACCCCTCCACTTT
-	-	TRBV10-3	TRBJ1-5	CASAPVGTNQPQHF	TGTGCCTCCGCGCCGGTGGGTACAAATCAGCCCCAGCATTTT
-	many	TRBV2	TRBJ2-2	CASSPGLVAGELFF	TGTGCCAGCAGTCCGGGTCTCGTCGCCGGGGAGCTGTTTTTT
-	few	TRBV14	TRBJ2-5	CASSQVRASTIQETQYF	TGTGCCAGCAGCCAAGTAAGGGCCTCCACCATCCAAGAGACCCAGTACTTC
-	-	TRBV2	TRBJ1-1	CASSDRPLLNTEAFF	TGTGCCAGCAGTGATCGCCCATTGCTGAACACTGAAGCTTTCTTT
-	many	TRBV10-3	TRBJ1-2	CAINDPDNYGYTF	TGTGCCATCAATGACCCAGATAACTATGGCTACACCTTC
TRBD2	-	TRBV27	TRBJ2-7	CASSTLGGFGEQYF	TGTGCCAGCAGTACCCTCGGGGGGTTTGGGGAGCAGTACTTC
-	few	TRBV3-1	TRBJ2-7	CTSSQGLIYEQYF	TGTACCAGCAGCCAAGGACTGATCTACGAGCAGTACTTC
-	few	TRBV7-9	TRBJ1-4	CASSLKQGPSEKLFF	TGTGCCAGCAGCTTAAAGCAGGGCCCGTCGGAAAAACTGTTTTTT
TRBD2	few	TRBV20-1	TRBJ2-2	CSATGTSGRRTGELFF	TGCAGTGCAACCGGGACTAGCGGGAGGAGGACCGGGGAGCTGTTTTTT
-	few	TRBV2	TRBJ2-2	CASSDRLVGPTNTGELFF	TGTGCCAGCAGTGATCGTTTAGTTGGGCCCACGAACACCGGGGAGCTGTTTTTT
-	many	TRBV9	TRBJ1-1	CASSVAGGRNTEAFF	TGTGCCAGCAGCGTAGCTGGGGGGAGGAACACTGAAGCTTTCTTT
TRBD1	-	TRBV5-1	TRBJ2-1	CASSSGTGLNEQFF	TGCGCCAGCAGTTCCGGGACAGGCTTGAATGAGCAGTTCTTC
-	few	TRBV20-1	TRBJ1-2	CSAEGGQGRSGYTF	TGCAGTGCGGAGGGCGGCCAAGGGCGCTCGGGCTACACCTTC
-	-	TRBV20-1	TRBJ2-7	CSASHTTGIPYEQYF	TGCAGTGCTTCACACACCACAGGGATCCCCTACGAGCAGTACTTC
-	-	TRBV11-3	TRBJ1-1	CASSLGGLEAFF	TGTGCCAGCAGCTTAGGCGGACTAGAAGCTTTCTTT
-	few	TRBV7-2	TRBJ2-5	CASSQAGGGTQETQYF	TGTGCCAGCAGCCAAGCCGGTGGGGGAACGCAAGAGACCCAGTACTTC
-	few	TRBV6-2/TRBV6-3	TRBJ2-2	CASSGDWNTGELFF	TGTGCCAGCAGTGGGGACTGGAACACCGGGGAGCTGTTTTTT
TRBD1	-	TRBV28	TRBJ1-2	CASRRTGNNYGYTF	TGTGCCAGCAGACGGACAGGGAATAACTATGGCTACACCTTC
TRBD1	few	TRBV20-1	TRBJ1-1	CSAPYDRGIRTEAFF	TGCAGTGCTCCTTATGACAGGGGGATACGCACTGAAGCTTTCTTT
-	-	TRBV27	TRBJ2-5	CASSLAVQEAQYF	TGTGCCAGCAGTTTAGCTGTCCAAGAGGCCCAGTACTTC
TRBD2	-	TRBV10-3	TRBJ2-7	CAISPRLAGGSYEQYF	TGTGCCATCAGTCCGAGACTAGCGGGAGGCTCCTACGAGCAGTACTTC
TRBD1	-	TRBV6-1	TRBJ1-2	CASRQGLGYTF	TGTGCCAGTCGACAGGGGTTAGGCTACACCTTC
-	few	TRBV6-2/TRBV6-3	TRBJ1-1	CATSSGVTEAFF	TGTGCCACCTCTTCAGGGGTCACTGAAGCTTTCTTT
TRBD2	many	TRBV2	TRBJ2-7	CASSEVSGSNSYEQYF	TGTGCCAGCAGTGAAGTGAGCGGGAGCAACTCCTACGAGCAGTACTTC
TRBD1	-	TRBV13	TRBJ2-7	CASSLEGQEAYEQYF	TGTGCCAGCAGCTTAGAGGGACAGGAAGCCTACGAGCAGTACTTC
TRBD1	few	TRBV7-3	TRBJ1-5	CASSLTTGTGGVLSNQPQHF	TGTGCCAGCAGCTTGACTACCGGGACAGGGGGCGTCTTAAGCAATCAGCCCCAGCATTTT
-	-	TRBV5-1	TRBJ1-1	CASSLRGQGIGMNTEAFF	TGCGCCAGCAGCCTGAGAGGGCAGGGAATCGGCATGAACACTGAAGCTTTCTTT
-	many	TRBV5-4	TRBJ1-2	CASSHMGENYGYTF	TGTGCCAGCAGCCACATGGGGGAAAACTATGGCTACACCTTC
-	-	TRBV28	TRBJ1-5	CAGSLPTGTKRNWGQPQHF	TGTGCCGGCAGTTTACCCACCGGGACCAAAAGGAACTGGGGTCAGCCCCAGCATTTT
TRBD1	many	TRBV12-3/TRBV12-4	TRBJ1-2	CASRSDRVIYGYTF	TGTGCCAGCAGATCCGACAGGGTCATCTATGGCTACACCTTC
TRBD2	-	TRBV6-5	TRBJ2-1	CASSYSSLAGVSNYNEQFF	TGTGCCAGCAGTTACTCTTCCCTAGCGGGAGTAAGTAATTACAATGAGCAGTTCTTC
-	many	TRBV6-5	TRBJ2-7	CASSYDPRGSYEQYF	TGTGCCAGCAGTTACGATCCCAGGGGCTCCTACGAGCAGTACTTC
-	-	TRBV15	TRBJ2-2	CATSPLAGELFF	TGTGCCACCAGCCCCCTTGCCGGGGAGCTGTTTTTT
-	few	TRBV12-3/TRBV12-4	TRBJ1-2	CASSFVSGLDYGYTF	TGTGCCAGCAGCTTCGTCTCGGGATTGGACTATGGCTACACCTTC
TRBD1	-	TRBV10-3	TRBJ2-7	CAIRRQGRSPYEQYF	TGTGCCATCAGAAGACAGGGGCGATCCCCTTACGAGCAGTACTTC
-	many	TRBV5-6	TRBJ2-7	CASSLRDSAYEQYF	TGTGCCAGCAGCTTACGGGACTCCGCCTACGAGCAGTACTTC
-	many	TRBV6-5	TRBJ1-1	CASSYLEIKPNTEAFF	TGTGCCAGCAGTTACCTTGAGATTAAGCCGAACACTGAAGCTTTCTTT
-	many	TRBV2	TRBJ2-7	CASSATDYEQYF	TGTGCCAGCAGTGCGACAGATTACGAGCAGTACTTC
-	-	TRBV6-1	TRBJ1-1	CASLGGYTEAFF	TGTGCCAGCCTGGGCGGATACACTGAAGCTTTCTTT
-	few	TRBV2	TRBJ2-2	CASRMGLTNTGELFF	TGTGCCAGCAGGATGGGACTGACGAACACCGGGGAGCTGTTTTTT
-	-	TRBV28	TRBJ2-5	CASRLLLARQETQYF	TGTGCCAGCAGACTACTTCTAGCGCGCCAAGAGACCCAGTACTTC
-	-	TRBV24-1	TRBJ1-1	CATSDGGFAEAFF	TGTGCCACCAGTGATGGAGGGTTCGCTGAAGCTTTCTTT
TRBD1	many	TRBV28	TRBJ1-1	CASSLWSAGQRNTEAFF	TGTGCCAGCAGTTTATGGTCCGCGGGACAGCGGAACACTGAAGCTTTCTTT
-	-	TRBV12-3/TRBV12-4	TRBJ2-2	CASSFAREGELFF	TGTGCCAGCAGTTTCGCCAGGGAAGGGGAGCTGTTTTTT
-	few	TRBV7-3	TRBJ1-1	CASSKGHLNTEAFF	TGTGCCAGCAGCAAGGGACACTTGAACACTGAAGCTTTCTTT
-	many	TRBV20-1	TRBJ2-7	CSASAFSYEQYF	TGCAGTGCTAGTGCTTTCTCCTACGAGCAGTACTTC
-	many	TRBV28	TRBJ1-2	CASSHKRDGYTF	TGTGCCAGCAGTCATAAAAGAGATGGCTACACCTTC
-	-	TRBV4-3	TRBJ1-1	CASSQARGGREAFF	TGCGCCAGCAGCCAAGCCCGGGGAGGAAGGGAAGCTTTCTTT
TRBD2	-	TRBV20-1	TRBJ2-7	CSARDPTSGLPYEQYF	TGCAGTGCTAGAGATCCCACTAGCGGGCTCCCCTACGAGCAGTACTTC
TRBD1	few	TRBV29-1	TRBJ1-1	CSGYGTGDGNTEAFF	TGCAGCGGATACGGGACAGGGGATGGGAACACTGAAGCTTTCTTT
-	-	TRBV29-1	TRBJ1-2	CSVRSSGANYGYTF	TGCAGCGTCCGGTCCTCTGGGGCCAACTATGGCTACACCTTC
-	few	TRBV3-1	TRBJ1-1	CASSQVKAEAFF	TGTGCCAGCAGCCAAGTTAAGGCTGAAGCTTTCTTT